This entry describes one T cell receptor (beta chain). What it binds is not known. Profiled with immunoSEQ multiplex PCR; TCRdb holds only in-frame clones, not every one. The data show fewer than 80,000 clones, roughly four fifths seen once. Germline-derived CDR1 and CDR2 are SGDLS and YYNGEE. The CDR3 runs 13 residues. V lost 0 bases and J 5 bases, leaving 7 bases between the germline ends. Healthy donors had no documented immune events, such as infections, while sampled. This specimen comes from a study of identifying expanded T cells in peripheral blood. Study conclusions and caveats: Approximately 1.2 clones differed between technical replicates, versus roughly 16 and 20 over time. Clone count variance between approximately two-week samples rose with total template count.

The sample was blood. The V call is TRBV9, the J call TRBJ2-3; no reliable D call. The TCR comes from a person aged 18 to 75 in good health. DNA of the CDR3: TGTGCCAGCAGCGTAGTCTCCCGAGATACGCAGTATTTT. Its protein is CASSVVSRDTQYF.